The rows below give T cell receptor beta chains drawn from one sample of a study of T cells in Graves' hyperthyroidism and ophthalmopathy. Using its own MiXCR run on the multiplex PCR reads, TCRdb lists one record per CDR3 protein. The data show roughly 840,000 distinct CDR3 sequences, over 35% seen once. The sequenced sample was blood. The receptors come from a man between 18 and 29 years old with Graves' hyperthyroidism. Each CDR3 is given with its conserved first and last residue. D genes are given only for firm matches. Size values are once, few and many counts, or a class for expanded clones, and some rows have none.

J gene	D gene	V gene	clone size	CDR3 DNA	CDR3 protein
TRBJ2-5	.	TRBV11-2	.	TGTGCCAGCAGCTTAGCTACAGGGACTCAAGAGACCCAGTACTTC	CASSLATGTQETQYF
TRBJ1-1	.	TRBV19	.	TGTGCCAGTATCCGGACAGTTATGGACACTGAAGCTTTCTTT	CASIRTVMDTEAFF
TRBJ2-7	.	TRBV25-1	.	TGTGCCAGCAGTGAGGCTTATGCCAATGAGCAGTACTTC	CASSEAYANEQYF
TRBJ2-7	TRBD2	TRBV7-9	.	TGTGCCAGCAGCTTAATGACTAGCGGGACCGACCCCTACGAGCAGTACTTC	CASSLMTSGTDPYEQYF
TRBJ2-5	.	TRBV2	many	TGTGCCAGCAGTGCCGCCATCCAAGAGACCCAGTACTTC	CASSAAIQETQYF
TRBJ2-2	TRBD1	TRBV7-9	few	TGTGCCAGCAGCCGGGGGGACAGGGGGCACACCGGGGAGCTGTTTTTT	CASSRGDRGHTGELFF
TRBJ2-3	TRBD2	TRBV4-1	.	TGCGCCAGCAGCCCTATCGGACGGGGAGGGAGGGATACGCAGTATTTT	CASSPIGRGGRDTQYF
TRBJ2-7	TRBD1	TRBV7-2	.	TGTGCCAGCAGTTTGCTTGGGACAGCGACATCCTACGAGCAGTACTTC	CASSLLGTATSYEQYF
TRBJ1-2	TRBD1	TRBV7-9	many	TGTGCCAGCAGCCTGGACAGGGATGGCTACACCTTC	CASSLDRDGYTF
TRBJ2-5	TRBD1	TRBV9	.	TGTGCCAGCAGCGTAGTGGGGACAGGGGACTTC	CASSVVGTGDF
TRBJ1-5	.	TRBV12-3/TRBV12-4	few	TGTGCCAGCAGCCGACTACCTCCGGAACGAAGTCAGCCCCAGCATTTT	CASSRLPPERSQPQHF
TRBJ2-5	.	TRBV7-9	.	TGTGCCAGCAGCTCGGCCCTTTACCGGGGAGAGACCCAGTACTTC	CASSSALYRGETQYF
TRBJ2-7	TRBD1	TRBV7-9	few	TGTGCCAGCAGCTCCGATGCCGGGACAGGGGGCTTCTACGAGCAGTACTTC	CASSSDAGTGGFYEQYF
TRBJ2-2	.	TRBV5-4	many	TGTGCCAGCAGCCGAGACAGATCGAACACCGGGGAGCTGTTTTTT	CASSRDRSNTGELFF
TRBJ1-3	.	TRBV6-1	.	TGTGCCAGCAGTGAGGTGGGGTTAGCTGGAAACACCATATATTTT	CASSEVGLAGNTIYF
TRBJ2-7	TRBD2	TRBV9	.	TGTGCCAGCAGCTCGGAGCGGGGATTCTACGAGCAGTACTTC	CASSSERGFYEQYF
TRBJ1-1	.	TRBV2	.	TGTGCCAGCAGTGATACAGGGTGGGAAGCTTTCTTT	CASSDTGWEAFF
TRBJ2-7	TRBD2	TRBV10-3	.	TGTGCCGGTGGGACTAGCGGGGACTCCTACGAGCAGTACTTC	CAGGTSGDSYEQYF
TRBJ2-5	TRBD1	TRBV5-1	.	TGCGCCAGCAGCTTAGGTGGACAGGGGCGTCAAGAGACCCAGTACTTC	CASSLGGQGRQETQYF
TRBJ1-1	.	TRBV29-1	many	TGCAGCGTTGAATGGGAGGGGGCTGAAGCTTTCTTT	CSVEWEGAEAFF
TRBJ1-5	.	TRBV4-3	.	TGCGCCAGCAGCCAAGATTGGCGGGGTGGAAGACCCCAGCATTTT	CASSQDWRGGRPQHF
TRBJ1-2	.	TRBV9	.	TGTGCCAGCAGCGCCCTCGGCAGAACGCTATGTGGCTACACCTTC	CASSALGRTLCGYTF